These T cell receptor beta chains were read from a single sample in a study of T cell changes during pregnancy in multiple sclerosis. Method: immunoSEQ multiplex PCR; TCRdb's copy keeps in-frame clones and lacks some. The table lists roughly 45,000 clones, 85% to 90% of them singletons. This sample comprised peripheral blood, obtained in the first trimester of pregnancy. The receptors derive from a female donor in good health, enrolled as a control in a pregnancy study. Each CDR3 is given with its conserved first and last residue. A D gene is named only where the DNA matches it firmly. Only some rows state a clone size, as once, few, many or a class for expanded clones.

D gene,clone size,V gene,CDR3 protein
-,-,TRBV5-6,CASSPGRGPSSYNEQFF
TRBD1,-,TRBV9,CASSAEGQVATDTQYF
-,-,TRBV7-2,CASSLGTGTEQFF
-,-,TRBV30,CAWSAGSGNTIYF
TRBD1,-,TRBV19,CASSTAGGLVPQHF
-,-,TRBV30,CAWRLWQGTGELFF
-,once,TRBV6-1,CASSDGRITGELFF
-,-,TRBV7-9,CASSHPLDDEQFF
-,-,TRBV6-1,CASTRGSGNEQFF
TRBD2,-,TRBV5-8,CASNDPSGTSGRRTGELFF
-,-,TRBV27,CASSFGSNYGYTF
-,-,TRBV28,CASSLQGNTEAFF
-,-,TRBV15,CATSKSAGVLQETQYF
-,once,TRBV19,CASTKTRAGYNEQFF